Presented here are 13 T cell receptor beta chains from one specimen sequenced in a study of identifying expanded T cells in peripheral blood (dated by TCRdb to about 2019). The protocol used for the library was the immunoSEQ multiplex PCR assay. TCRdb mirrors the immuneACCESS table, restricted to in-frame sequences. Some clones are absent from its copies; in checked studies, under half trace to an unresolved V gene, and the reason for the others is unknown. The sample yields approximately 120,000 clones; around 90% were counted once. 8% to 9% of the sample is in the top ten clones. The sequencing input was blood. All receptors come from a person aged 18-70 years in good health.

This rearrangement joins TRBV6-1 to TRBJ1-4, with 7 bases matching TRBD1. J gave up 8 bases and V 5 bases, and 11 bases lay outside the gene matches. The CDR3 consists of 15 residues. The germline gives CDR1 MNHNS, CDR2 SASEGT. The CDR3 DNA is TGTGCCAGCAGTCTATCACAGGGGTTGAGGGAAAAACTGTTTTTT. This translates into CASSLSQGLREKLFF.

The chain combines TRBV12-5 with TRBJ2-3; 8 nucleotides match TRBD2. J lost 8 bases, V lost 6 bases, and 4 bases had no gene match. CDR3 length: 12 amino acids. The germline V gene encodes CDR1 LGHNT and CDR2 FRNRAP. The CDR3 loop reads CASGPTSGTQYF. For the CDR3, the DNA is TGTGCTAGTGGACCCACTAGCGGTACGCAGTATTTT.

The chain couples TRBV4-1 to TRBJ2-2, with D possibly TRBD1 on 5 matching bases. CDR1 and CDR2 (germline): MGHRA, YSYEKL. The CDR3 sequence is 16 residues long. Deletions cut 0 bases from V and 6 bases from J, with 14 bases between. CDR3 bases: TGCGCCAGCAGCCAAGATCGGATAGGGGCCCCCGGGGAGCTGTTTTTT. It encodes CASSQDRIGAPGELFF.

The chain couples TRBV19 to TRBJ2-1; 11 nucleotides align to TRBD2. From germline, CDR1 is LNHDA and CDR2 SQIVND (reference sequence). The junction had 11 bases not matched to a gene; V was cut back by 3 bases and J by 1 base. This CDR3 is built from 19 residues. This chain's CDR3 is CASSISLAGGIRSYNEQFF. CDR3 bases: TGTGCCAGTAGTATCTCCCTAGCGGGGGGTATCCGGTCCTACAATGAGCAGTTCTTC.

The chain has TRBV4-2 and TRBJ2-1; 12 nucleotides line up with TRBD2. The CDR3 runs to 16 residues. Germline CDR1 reads LGHNA; CDR2 reads YNFKEQ. V was pared by 3 bases and J by 8 bases, with 8 bases of the junction left unmatched. The CDR3: CASSQETSGRMYEQFF. The CDR3 DNA follows: TGTGCCAGCAGCCAGGAAACTAGCGGGAGGATGTATGAGCAGTTCTTC.

V gene TRBV13 combines with J gene TRBJ1-6; 7 nucleotides line up with TRBD1. V lost 5 bases to trimming and J lost 6 bases; unmatched junction nucleotides: 7. Germline V gene sequence: CDR1 PRHDT, CDR2 FYEKMQ (reference sequence). The CDR3 runs 15 residues. CDR3 DNA: TGTGCCAGCAGCCTAGAGGGGACAGCTAATTCACCCCTCCACTTT. Its protein is CASSLEGTANSPLHF.

V usage is TRBV27 and J usage is TRBJ1-3; D is uncertain. Germline V gives CDR1 MNHEY, CDR2 SMNVEV (reference sequence). This CDR3 region has 15 residues. The V gene lost 6 bases and the J gene lost 2 bases, with 14 bases spanning the gap. This CDR3 is CASRMTDDAGNTIYF. In DNA form, the CDR3 reads TGTGCCAGCAGGATGACCGACGACGCTGGAAACACCATATATTTT.

The chain carries TRBV30 and TRBJ1-5; perhaps TRBD1 as D (5 bases). Trimming cost V 0 bases and J 6 bases, with 9 bases left between them. CDR3 length equals 13 residues. Germline loops: CDR1 GTSNPN, CDR2 SVGIG (reference sequence). The CDR3: CAWSVQEGQPQHF. The CDR3 coding sequence is TGTGCCTGGAGTGTACAGGAGGGTCAGCCCCAGCATTTT.

Note on this clone: At one end the junction does not follow the germline gene, possibly because of a read error. The rearrangement links TRBV19 to TRBJ2-3, with D tentatively TRBD2 (6 bases). Per the germline V gene, CDR1 is LNHDA and CDR2 is SQIVND (reference sequence). The CDR3 has 21 amino acids. CDR3 region: CAGSITSLDPSTGDDPRTQYF. In DNA form, the CDR3 reads TGTGCCGGTAGTATAACCAGCCTCGATCCCTCAACGGGGGATGACCCGCGTACGCAGTATTTT.

The chain links TRBV25-1 to TRBJ2-3; D call uncertain. V was pared by 3 bases and J by 2 bases, with 12 bases between. CDR3 length equals 15 residues. Germline CDR1 reads MGHDK; CDR2 reads SYGVNS. The CDR3 spells CASSDESFYTDTQYF. The CDR3 nucleotides are TGTGCCAGCAGTGATGAGAGCTTTTACACAGATACGCAGTATTTT.

J is TRBJ1-3 and V is TRBV30; D is perhaps TRBD1 (5 bases). Germline V gene lookup returns CDR1 GTSNPN and CDR2 SVGIG (reference sequence). The CDR3 contains 15 residues. Deletions cut 4 bases from V and 4 bases from J, with 17 bases between. The CDR3 loop is CAWTLRPGAGNTIYF. The CDR3 DNA sequence: TGTGCCTGGACCCTTAGGCCCGGGGCCGGAAACACCATATATTTT.

The gene calls are TRBV28 and TRBJ2-3; maybe TRBD2 (6 bases). Germline CDR1 and CDR2: MDHEN and SYDVKM. The CDR3 is 18 residues long. The V end lost 1 base, the J end lost 0 bases, and 17 bases lay between the germline ends. CDR3 protein: CASSLFTAGPGSTDTQYF. CDR3 sequence (DNA): TGTGCCAGCAGTTTATTTACAGCGGGTCCGGGAAGCACAGATACGCAGTATTTT. The variable domain in full, with the rest retrieved from reference TRBV28 and TRBJ2-3, is DVKVTQSSRYLVKRTGEKVFLECVQDMDHENMFWYRQDPGLGLRLIYFSYDVKMKEKGDIPEGYSVSREKKERFSLILESASTNQTSMYLCASSLFTAGPGSTDTQYFGPGTRLTVL.

The rearrangement uses TRBV6-5 and TRBJ2-7; TRBD1 is a possible D gene (8 bases). Trimming stripped 0 bases from V and 9 bases from J, with 18 bases between. The CDR3 runs to 15 residues. In germline, CDR1 is MNHEY, CDR2 SVGAGI. CDR3 in amino acids: CASSYSQGEGERQYF. The CDR3 nucleotides read TGTGCCAGCAGTTACTCACAGGGGGAGGGGGAGCGGCAGTACTTC.